These T cell receptor beta chains were read from a single sample in a study of cytomegalovirus exposure and HLA in healthy donors. Sequencing was performed with immunoSEQ multiplex PCR; in TCRdb, only in-frame clones are kept and a portion is missing. Here the sample spans around 100,000 clones, approximately 74% being singletons. The sequenced sample was PBMCs. The origin of the receptors is a woman aged 40 to 55 in good health and CMV-seropositive. The CDR3 runs from the conserved cysteine through the conserved F or W. A D gene is named only where the DNA matches it firmly. Not every row has a clone size; where given, it reads once, few, many or a size class.

j_call	clone_size	v_call	d_call	cdr3_nt	cdr3_aa
TRBJ2-3	NA	TRBV27	NA	TGTGCCAGCGGGGCCGGCAAAGATACGCAGTATTTT	CASGAGKDTQYF
TRBJ2-2	NA	TRBV9	NA	TGTGCCAGCAGCGTAGTACCAGGGCCCCCTACGAACACCGGGGAGCTGTTTTTT	CASSVVPGPPTNTGELFF
TRBJ2-2	NA	TRBV18	TRBD1	TGTGCCAGCTCACCCGGACAGGGGGCCACCGGGGAGCTGTTTTTT	CASSPGQGATGELFF
TRBJ2-5	NA	TRBV7-2	NA	TGTGCCAGCAGCCTTGGTCCGGGGGAGACCCAGTACTTC	CASSLGPGETQYF
TRBJ2-5	NA	TRBV19	TRBD1	TGTGCCAGTACCCCTTTCGGACAGGGCAAAGAGACCCAGTACTTC	CASTPFGQGKETQYF
TRBJ2-5	NA	TRBV7-2	NA	TGTGCCAGCAGCCCCCCAGGGACTTTGGAGGAGACCCAGTACTTC	CASSPPGTLEETQYF
TRBJ1-2	few	TRBV6-1	NA	TGTGCCAGCCATCTCAGGGGCTCCGGCAGCTACACCTTC	CASHLRGSGSYTF
TRBJ2-3	NA	TRBV18	TRBD2	TGTGCCAGCTCACCACCCAGCGGGAGCGCCACAGATACGCAGTATTTT	CASSPPSGSATDTQYF
TRBJ1-4	NA	TRBV4-1	TRBD1	TGCGCCAGCGGATCAGGGACAGGGGGACCCAGGAATGAAAAACTGTTTTTT	CASGSGTGGPRNEKLFF
TRBJ1-4	NA	TRBV27	TRBD1	TGTGCCAGCGCTCAGACAGGGGCTAATGAAAAACTGTTTTTT	CASAQTGANEKLFF
TRBJ1-1	NA	TRBV5-1	NA	TGCGCCAGCAGCTTGGAGACGGGGACTGAAGCTTTCTTT	CASSLETGTEAFF
TRBJ1-5	NA	TRBV6-4	NA	TGTGCCAGCAGTGACTTTGGGGGGAGTCAGCCCCAGCATTTT	CASSDFGGSQPQHF
TRBJ1-2	NA	TRBV19	TRBD1	TGTGCCAGTAGTATTCGTGGGCAGGGGGCGAATGGCTACACCTTC	CASSIRGQGANGYTF
TRBJ1-1	NA	TRBV7-9	NA	TGTGCCAGCAGCTTAAGCGACCTGGGTGAAGCTTTCTTT	CASSLSDLGEAFF
TRBJ1-2	NA	TRBV5-1	NA	TGCGCCAGCAGCTTACACAGCAACTATGGCTACACCTTC	CASSLHSNYGYTF
TRBJ1-3	NA	TRBV28	NA	TGTGCCAGCAGTACCACAGGACCGTACTCTGGAAACACCATATATTTT	CASSTTGPYSGNTIYF
TRBJ2-1	NA	TRBV4-3	TRBD1	TGCGCCAGCAGCCCCGGACAGGGGGCCTACAATGAGCAGTTCTTC	CASSPGQGAYNEQFF
TRBJ2-7	NA	TRBV14	TRBD2	TGTGCCAGCAGCCCTGGACTAGCGGGGGGTCCGCGGACCTACGAGCAGTACTTC	CASSPGLAGGPRTYEQYF
TRBJ1-4	NA	TRBV7-8	TRBD1	TGTGCCAGCAGTCGCGGACAGGGGAACGAAAAACTGTTTTTT	CASSRGQGNEKLFF
TRBJ2-7	NA	TRBV7-6	NA	TGTGCCAGCAGCTTAGCGTATGACTTTACCTACGAGCAGTACTTC	CASSLAYDFTYEQYF
TRBJ2-1	NA	TRBV6-5	TRBD2	TGTGCCAGCAGTTCCCGGACTGGGGGGGAGTTCTTC	CASSSRTGGEFF
TRBJ2-3	NA	TRBV30	NA	TGTGCCTGCTCTCCAGACAGATACACAGATACGCAGTATTTT	CACSPDRYTDTQYF
TRBJ2-6	NA	TRBV11-3	NA	TGTGCCAGCAGCTTGGGCCTCTCTGGGGCCAACGTCCTGACTTTC	CASSLGLSGANVLTF
TRBJ1-1	NA	TRBV6-6	NA	TGTGCCAGCAGTTACTCCCCGGCAGGGTGGGACACTGAAGCTTTCTTT	CASSYSPAGWDTEAFF
TRBJ2-3	NA	TRBV19	NA	TGTGCCAGTAGTATGGAGGGTGATGCGCAGTATTTT	CASSMEGDAQYF
TRBJ1-3	NA	TRBV23-1	NA	TGCGCCAGCAGTCAATCGGGGGCGCCACAGGGTACCGGAAACACCATATATTTT	CASSQSGAPQGTGNTIYF